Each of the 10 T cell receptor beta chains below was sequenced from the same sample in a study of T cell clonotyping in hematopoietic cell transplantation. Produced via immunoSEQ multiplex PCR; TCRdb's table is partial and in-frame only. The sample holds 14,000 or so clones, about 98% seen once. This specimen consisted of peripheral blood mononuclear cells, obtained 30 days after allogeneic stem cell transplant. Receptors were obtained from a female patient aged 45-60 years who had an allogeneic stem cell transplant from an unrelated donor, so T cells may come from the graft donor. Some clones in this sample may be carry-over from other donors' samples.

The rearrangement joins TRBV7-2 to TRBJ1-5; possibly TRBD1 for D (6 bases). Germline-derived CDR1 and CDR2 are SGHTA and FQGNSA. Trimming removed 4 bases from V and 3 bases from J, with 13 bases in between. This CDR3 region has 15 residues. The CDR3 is CASSSGQLTNQPQHF. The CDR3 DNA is TGTGCCAGCAGCTCCGGACAGCTCACCAATCAGCCCCAGCATTTT.

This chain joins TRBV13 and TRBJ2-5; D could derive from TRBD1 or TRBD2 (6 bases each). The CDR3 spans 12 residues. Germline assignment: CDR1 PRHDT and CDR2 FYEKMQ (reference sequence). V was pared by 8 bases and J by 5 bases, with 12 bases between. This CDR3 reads CASGGRWETQYF. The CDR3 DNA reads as TGTGCCAGCGGGGGGCGATGGGAGACCCAGTACTTC.

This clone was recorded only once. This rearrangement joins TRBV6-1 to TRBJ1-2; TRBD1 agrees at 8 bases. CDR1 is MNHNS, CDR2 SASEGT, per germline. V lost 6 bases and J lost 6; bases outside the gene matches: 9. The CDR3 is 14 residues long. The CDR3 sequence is CASSSTGQADGYTF. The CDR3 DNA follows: TGTGCCAGCAGCTCTACGGGACAGGCCGATGGCTACACCTTC.

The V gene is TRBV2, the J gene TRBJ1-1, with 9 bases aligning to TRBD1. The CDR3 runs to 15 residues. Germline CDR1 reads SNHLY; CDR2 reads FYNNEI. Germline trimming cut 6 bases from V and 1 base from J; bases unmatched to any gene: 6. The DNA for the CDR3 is TGTGCCAGCAGGAGGACAGGGGCAGGGAACACTGAAGCTTTCTTT. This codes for CASRRTGAGNTEAFF.

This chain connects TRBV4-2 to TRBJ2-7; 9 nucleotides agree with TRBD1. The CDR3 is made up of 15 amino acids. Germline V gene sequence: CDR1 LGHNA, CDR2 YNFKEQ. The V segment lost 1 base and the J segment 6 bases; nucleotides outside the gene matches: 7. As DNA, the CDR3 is TGTGCCAGCAGCCAAGCCAGGACAGGGGCAGGCGAGCAGTACTTC. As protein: CASSQARTGAGEQYF.

This chain's CDR3 is CASSVGPTTNEKLFF. CDR3 nucleotides: TGTGCCAGCAGCGTAGGTCCAACAACTAATGAAAAACTGTTTTTT. The chain recombines TRBV9 with TRBJ1-4; D is uncertain. Per the germline V gene, CDR1 is SGDLS and CDR2 is YYNGEE. V shed 0 bases and J shed 0 bases, with 6 bases lying between them. The CDR3 consists of 15 residues.

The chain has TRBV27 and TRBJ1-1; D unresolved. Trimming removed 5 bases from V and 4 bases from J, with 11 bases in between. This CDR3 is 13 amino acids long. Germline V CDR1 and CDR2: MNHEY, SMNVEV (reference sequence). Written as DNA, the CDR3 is TGTGCCAGCAGTATGTTGGTTGGCACTGAAGCTTTCTTT. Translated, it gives CASSMLVGTEAFF.

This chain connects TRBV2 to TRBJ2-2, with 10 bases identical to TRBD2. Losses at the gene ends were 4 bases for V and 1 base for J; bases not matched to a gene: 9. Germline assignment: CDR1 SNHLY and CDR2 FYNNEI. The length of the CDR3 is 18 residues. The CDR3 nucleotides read TGTGCCAGCAGTGCCCCCGGCTTAGCGGGGGGGAACACCGGGGAGCTGTTTTTT. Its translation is CASSAPGLAGGNTGELFF.

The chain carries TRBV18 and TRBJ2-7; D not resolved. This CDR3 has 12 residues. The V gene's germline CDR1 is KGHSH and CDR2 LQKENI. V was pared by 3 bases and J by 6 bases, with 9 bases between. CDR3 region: CASSPERSEQYF. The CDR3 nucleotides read TGTGCCAGCTCACCGGAACGTTCCGAGCAGTACTTC.

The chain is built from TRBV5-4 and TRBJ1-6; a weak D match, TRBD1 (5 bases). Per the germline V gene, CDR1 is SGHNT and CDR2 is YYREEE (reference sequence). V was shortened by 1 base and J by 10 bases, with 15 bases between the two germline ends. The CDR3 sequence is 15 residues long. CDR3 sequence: CASSLWGSSSSPLHF. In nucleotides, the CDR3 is TGTGCCAGCAGCTTGTGGGGCAGTAGTAGCTCACCCCTCCACTTT.